The rows below give T cell receptor beta chains drawn from one sample of a study of blood T cells in healthy people across ages. TCRdb redid the calling of the 5' RACE reads with MiXCR, one entry per CDR3 protein. Among 1.8 million or so distinct CDR3 sequences listed, roughly two fifths were seen once. Sequencing was performed on blood. The receptors were sampled from a human donor in good health. Each CDR3 is given with its conserved first and last residue. D genes are given only for firm matches. Not every row has a clone size; where given, it reads once, few, many or a size class.

D: .; V: TRBV10-3; size: few; J: TRBJ1-5; DNA: TGTGCCATCAGTGAGGACAGGAGCAATCAGCCCCAGCATTTT; CDR3: CAISEDRSNQPQHF
D: .; V: TRBV3-1; size: .; J: TRBJ2-1; DNA: TGTGCCAGCAGCACCCGGGTGCCGATGCTCGATGAGCAGTTCTTC; CDR3: CASSTRVPMLDEQFF
D: .; V: TRBV4-3; size: .; J: TRBJ1-6; DNA: TGCGCCAGCAGCCAAGATTTTGAGGCCATGGGTTCACCCCTCCACTTT; CDR3: CASSQDFEAMGSPLHF
D: .; V: TRBV5-1; size: .; J: TRBJ2-7; DNA: TGCGCCAGCAGCCCCCTACGGGACCCAGGAACCGAGCAGTACTTC; CDR3: CASSPLRDPGTEQYF
D: .; V: TRBV2; size: .; J: TRBJ2-5; DNA: TGTGCCAGCAGCGTTCTCGTAGCTCCCCCGGGACTCAAGAAAGAGACCCAGTACTTC; CDR3: CASSVLVAPPGLKKETQYF
D: .; V: TRBV28; size: .; J: TRBJ2-3; DNA: TGTGCCAGCAGTTGGGGACTCCTCCCCACAGATACGCAGTATTTT; CDR3: CASSWGLLPTDTQYF
D: .; V: TRBV5-1; size: .; J: TRBJ1-2; DNA: TGCGCCAGCAACCCAGGGTTTGGCTATGGCTACACCTTC; CDR3: CASNPGFGYGYTF
D: .; V: TRBV9; size: .; J: TRBJ2-1; DNA: TGTGCCAGCAGCGTAGTCGGGCCTGAGCAGTTCTTC; CDR3: CASSVVGPEQFF
D: TRBD1; V: TRBV20-1; size: few; J: TRBJ1-2; DNA: TGCAGTGCTAGACCCCGTGACAGGGGTTATGGCTACACCTTC; CDR3: CSARPRDRGYGYTF
D: .; V: TRBV11-2; size: .; J: TRBJ1-4; DNA: TGTGCCAGCAGCTACCCGGGGCCAACTAATGAAAAACTGTTTTTT; CDR3: CASSYPGPTNEKLFF
D: TRBD1; V: TRBV28; size: .; J: TRBJ1-5; DNA: TGTGCCCGCACATGGGGGACAGGGGGGAATCAGCCCCAGCATTTT; CDR3: CARTWGTGGNQPQHF
D: .; V: TRBV4-2; size: .; J: TRBJ2-5; DNA: TGTGCCAGCAGCCAAGGGAAGCAGACCCTGACCCAGTACTTC; CDR3: CASSQGKQTLTQYF
D: TRBD1; V: TRBV29-1; size: few; J: TRBJ1-5; DNA: TGCAGCGCTTCGACAGGGGGGCTGAATCAGCCCCAGCATTTT; CDR3: CSASTGGLNQPQHF
D: TRBD2; V: TRBV20-1; size: .; J: TRBJ2-1; DNA: TGCAGTGCTAGAATCCCCGGGCGGGGGGTCTCCTACAATGAGCAGTTCTTC; CDR3: CSARIPGRGVSYNEQFF
D: .; V: TRBV7-2; size: .; J: TRBJ2-6; DNA: TGTGCCAGCAGCTTAGTTAGGGTTGGAAGCTCTGGGGCCAACGTCCTGACTTTC; CDR3: CASSLVRVGSSGANVLTF
D: .; V: TRBV29-1; size: .; J: TRBJ2-7; DNA: TGCAGCGTTTTCGCAGGGGCCTACGAGCAGTACTTC; CDR3: CSVFAGAYEQYF
D: .; V: TRBV7-9; size: .; J: TRBJ1-1; DNA: TGTGCCAGCAGCTTAGCTGGTGCCCGATTGAACACTGAAGCTTTCTTT; CDR3: CASSLAGARLNTEAFF
D: .; V: TRBV12-3/TRBV12-4; size: .; J: TRBJ2-1; DNA: TGTGCCAGCAGTTTCCTCATTGAGCAGTTCTTC; CDR3: CASSFLIEQFF
D: .; V: TRBV20-1; size: few; J: TRBJ2-3; DNA: TGCAGTGCTAGAGATTGGTTGAACACAGATACGCAGTATTTT; CDR3: CSARDWLNTDTQYF
D: .; V: TRBV5-5; size: .; J: TRBJ2-7; DNA: TGTGCCAGCAGCTTGCCCCCAGGAGGGAGGAGCTCCTACGAGCAGTACTTC; CDR3: CASSLPPGGRSSYEQYF
D: TRBD2; V: TRBV7-9; size: few; J: TRBJ2-7; DNA: TGTGCCAGCAGCTTACCGCCGGGACTAGCTTCCTACGAGCAGTACTTC; CDR3: CASSLPPGLASYEQYF
D: .; V: TRBV7-6; size: few; J: TRBJ1-5; DNA: TGTGCCAGCAGCCCCCTTGGTTGGGGGGCGGGCCAGCCCCAGCATTTT; CDR3: CASSPLGWGAGQPQHF